This is a list of T cell receptor beta chains from one sample in a study of blood T cells in healthy people across ages. Using its own MiXCR run on the 5' RACE reads, TCRdb lists one record per CDR3 protein. In the table there are 650,000 to 950,000 distinct CDR3 sequences, about 42% of which are singletons. The sequenced material came from blood. These receptors were taken from a man in his 60s in good health. Both conserved end residues are part of each CDR3.

TRBJ2-7 15 TRBV4-1 CASSKREAGGHEQYF
TRBJ2-3 16 TRBV2 CAYWLAGASSTDTQYF
TRBJ1-6 15 TRBV2 CASRPSLQGYSPLHF
TRBJ2-3 15 TRBV15 CATSKDRGQADTQYF
TRBJ2-5 14 TRBV3-1 CASTTLEREETQYF
TRBJ1-1 14 TRBV18 CASSPPGVGPRAFF
. 14 TRBV16 CASSHQGRGCEQYF
TRBJ2-7 16 TRBV7-2 CASSLGYGRGSYEQYF
TRBJ2-1 16 TRBV27 CASSFSRDRTYNEQFF
TRBJ2-5 15 TRBV9 CASSVDPSGKETQYF
TRBJ2-1 15 TRBV2 CASGKGLAGNNEQFF
TRBJ1-4 12 TRBV7-3 CASSPKSTELFF
TRBJ1-1 16 TRBV12-3/TRBV12-4 CASSRSRGGSGTEAFF
TRBJ2-7 16 TRBV11-2 CASSLDRRRGGYEQYF
TRBJ1-2 15 TRBV30 CAWSVQGQGASGYTF
TRBJ1-6 14 TRBV6-6 CATSTYYDNSPLHF
TRBJ1-5 15 TRBV20-1 CSARDTRGENPAQHF
TRBJ2-7 14 TRBV27 CASRRAGETYEQYF
TRBJ2-7 14 TRBV5-1 CASSFTLGSYEQYF
TRBJ1-1 12 TRBV28 CASSWRGTEAFF
TRBJ2-7 13 TRBV11-1 CASSPNGPHEHYF
TRBJ1-2 15 TRBV2 CASHISLQGLYGYTF
TRBJ1-2 13 TRBV10-3 CAIRYSGVDGYTF
. 13 TRBV6-2/TRBV6-3 CASSAFTGGEQYF
TRBJ2-7 16 TRBV11-2 CASSFPSGGASYEQYF
TRBJ1-5 15 TRBV28 CASSPGTSSNQPQHF
TRBJ2-7 17 TRBV6-2/TRBV6-3 CASSYSPGQSNSYEQYF
TRBJ2-3 13 TRBV7-9 CASSLAPLHTQYF
TRBJ2-3 13 TRBV7-2 CASSRTGGGTQYF
TRBJ2-6 18 TRBV7-9 CASSSRYDELSGANVLTF
TRBJ2-5 13 TRBV7-9 CASSSRRQETQYF
TRBJ2-3 14 TRBV7-2 CASSLADSGRYAYF
TRBJ2-6 18 TRBV7-2 CASSRGNLGVSGANVLTF
TRBJ2-4 18 TRBV4-3 CASSQVWSAGGSKNIQYF
. 14 TRBV10-1 CASRPGRVNYEQYF
TRBJ1-2 12 TRBV6-2/TRBV6-3 CASRREYYGYTF
TRBJ2-4 13 TRBV20-1 CSAWGQTKNIQYF
TRBJ1-2 13 TRBV20-1 CSASPDSIYGYTF
TRBJ1-5 16 TRBV3-1 CASSQAWEPGNQPQHF
TRBJ1-1 20 TRBV14 CASSQAVKYTTRRESTEAFF
TRBJ2-5 15 TRBV10-3 CAISVSGSGGETQYF
TRBJ1-2 13 TRBV29-1 CSVEVKGNYGYTF